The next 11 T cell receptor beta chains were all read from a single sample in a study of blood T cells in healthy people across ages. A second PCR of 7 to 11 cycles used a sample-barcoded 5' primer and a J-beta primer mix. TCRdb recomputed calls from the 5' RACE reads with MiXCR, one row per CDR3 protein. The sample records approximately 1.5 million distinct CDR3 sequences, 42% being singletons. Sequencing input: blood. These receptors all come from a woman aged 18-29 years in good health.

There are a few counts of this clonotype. The CDR3 sequence: CASSEAWTGTYEQYF. CDR3 bases: TGTGCCAGCAGTGAAGCCTGGACAGGGACCTACGAGCAGTACTTC. This chain connects TRBV6-1 to TRBJ2-7; 8 nucleotides agree with TRBD1. In germline, CDR1 is MNHNS, CDR2 SASEGT. The J segment lost 2 bases and the V segment lost 0 bases, leaving 3 bases of the junction unmatched. This CDR3 contains 15 residues.

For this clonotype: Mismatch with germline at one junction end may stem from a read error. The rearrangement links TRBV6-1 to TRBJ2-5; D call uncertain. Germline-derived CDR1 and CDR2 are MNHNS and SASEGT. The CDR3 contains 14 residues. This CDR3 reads CASSQERLVETRYF. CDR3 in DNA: TGTGCCAGCAGCCAGGAGAGGTTGGTGGAGACCCGGTACTTC.

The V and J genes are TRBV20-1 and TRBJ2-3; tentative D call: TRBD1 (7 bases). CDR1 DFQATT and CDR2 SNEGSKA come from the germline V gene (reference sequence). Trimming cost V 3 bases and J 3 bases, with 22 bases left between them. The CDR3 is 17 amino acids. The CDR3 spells CSASNPRGTVSTDTQYF. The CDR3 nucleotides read TGCAGTGCTAGTAACCCTCGCGGGACAGTTTCTACAGATACGCAGTATTTT.

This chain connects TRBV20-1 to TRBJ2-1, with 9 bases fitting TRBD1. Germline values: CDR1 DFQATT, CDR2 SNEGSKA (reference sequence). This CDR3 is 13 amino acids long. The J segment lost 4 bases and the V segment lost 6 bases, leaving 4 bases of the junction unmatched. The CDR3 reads CSAEDRGYNEQFF. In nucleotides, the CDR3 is TGCAGTGCCGAGGACAGGGGATACAATGAGCAGTTCTTC.

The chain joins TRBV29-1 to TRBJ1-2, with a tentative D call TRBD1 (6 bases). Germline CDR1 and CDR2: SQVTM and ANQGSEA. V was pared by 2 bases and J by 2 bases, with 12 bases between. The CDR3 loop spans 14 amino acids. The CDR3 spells CSVEFLDRNYGYTF. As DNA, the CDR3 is TGCAGCGTTGAATTCCTGGACAGAAACTATGGCTACACCTTC. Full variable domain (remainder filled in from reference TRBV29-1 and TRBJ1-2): SAVISQKPSRDICQRGTSLTIQCQVDSQVTMMFWYRQQPGQSLTLIATANQGSEATYESGFVIDKFPISRPNLTFSTLTVSNMSPEDSSIYLCSVEFLDRNYGYTFGSGTRLTVV.

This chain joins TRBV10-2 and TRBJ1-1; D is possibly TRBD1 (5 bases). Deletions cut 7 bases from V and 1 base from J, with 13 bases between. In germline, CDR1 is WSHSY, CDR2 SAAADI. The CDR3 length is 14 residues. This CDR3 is CASKGSGRNTEAFF. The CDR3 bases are TGCGCCAGCAAGGGGTCTGGCAGGAACACTGAAGCTTTCTTT.

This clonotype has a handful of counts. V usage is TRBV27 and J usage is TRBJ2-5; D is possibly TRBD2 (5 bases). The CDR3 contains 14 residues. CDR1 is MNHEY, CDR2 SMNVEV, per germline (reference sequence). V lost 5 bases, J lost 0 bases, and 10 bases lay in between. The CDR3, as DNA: TGTGCCAGCAGTGGAGGAGTTTACCAAGAGACCCAGTACTTC. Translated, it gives CASSGGVYQETQYF.

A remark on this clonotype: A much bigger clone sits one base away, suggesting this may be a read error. CDR3 in amino acids: CASISGQDYGYTF. The CDR3 region has the DNA TGTGCCAGCATCTCGGGACAGGACTATGGCTACACCTTC. The V and J genes are TRBV7-9 and TRBJ1-2; 8 bases are shared with TRBD1. V dropped 7 bases and J dropped 3; count of bases not matched to a gene: 4. This CDR3 spans 13 amino acids. Germline CDR1 and CDR2: SEHNR and FQNEAQ (reference sequence).

The CDR3 coding sequence is TGCGCCAGCAGCTCGGGACCGCAGGTGACTGAAGCTTTCTTT. As protein: CASSSGPQVTEAFF. V is TRBV5-1 and J is TRBJ1-1; possibly TRBD1 for D (5 bases). Trimming took off 3 bases at V and 5 bases at J, with 14 bases between the two ends. The CDR3 consists of 14 residues. Germline V gene data show CDR1 as SGHRS and CDR2 as YFSETQ. The full variable domain, its missing parts supplied by reference TRBV5-1 and TRBJ1-1, is KAGVTQTPRYLIKTRGQQVTLSCSPISGHRSVSWYQQTPGQGLQFLFEYFSETQRNKGNFPGRFSGRQFSNSRSEMNVSTLELGDSALYLCASSSGPQVTEAFFGQGTRLTVV.

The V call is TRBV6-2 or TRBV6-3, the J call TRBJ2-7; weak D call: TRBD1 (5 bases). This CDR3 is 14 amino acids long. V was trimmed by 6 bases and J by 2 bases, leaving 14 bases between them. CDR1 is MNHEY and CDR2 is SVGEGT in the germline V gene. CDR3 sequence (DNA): TGTGCCAGCAGACAAACCGACAGAGCCTACGAGCAGTACTTC. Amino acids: CASRQTDRAYEQYF.

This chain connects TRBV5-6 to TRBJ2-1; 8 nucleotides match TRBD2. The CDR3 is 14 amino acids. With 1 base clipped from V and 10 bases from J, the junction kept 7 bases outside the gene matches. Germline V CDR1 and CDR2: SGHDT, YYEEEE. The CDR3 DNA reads TGTGCCAGCAGCTTGACCGGGGGGGATAGGGAGCAGTTCTTC. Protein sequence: CASSLTGGDREQFF.